Listed here are 14 T cell receptor beta chains from one sample, sequenced in a study of shared clonotypes between healthy human individuals. TCRdb's copy holds only in-frame clones and misses some; the assay was immunoSEQ multiplex PCR. Found here are around 2,000,000 clones, approximately 94% of them singletons; the top ten hold 1% to 1.3%. Naive CD8 cells lacked CD45RO, underwent positive selection for CCR7 and left out terminally differentiated effector memory CD45RA+ cells. The sequencing sample was made of naive CD8+ T cells sorted from blood. Receptors were obtained from a man in his late teens or twenties in good health.

The V call is TRBV18, the J call TRBJ2-5; 14 bases line up with TRBD2. Near its end, the DNA agrees better with TRBJ2-7, so the J call may be wrong. This CDR3 is built from 16 residues. From germline, CDR1 is KGHSH and CDR2 LQKENI. The CDR3 here is CASSPPGLAGAYEQYF. The CDR3 DNA follows: TGTGCCAGCTCACCACCGGGACTAGCGGGAGCCTACGAGCAGTACTTC.

This chain links TRBV2 with TRBJ2-7, with TRBD2 identical over 7 bases. Germline V gene lookup returns CDR1 SNHLY and CDR2 FYNNEI. The CDR3 consists of 13 residues. J was trimmed by 7 bases and V by 10 bases; bases with no gene match: 13. CDR3 in DNA: TGTGCCATCCAAGAATCTGGGGAGGGAGAGCAGTACTTC. Its translation: CAIQESGEGEQYF.

On this clone itself: This sample includes further DNA sequences coding for the same CDR3. The V gene is TRBV6-5, the J gene TRBJ1-6; D uncertain. Germline V gene data show CDR1 as MNHEY and CDR2 as SVGAGI. V was clipped by 0 bases and J by 6 bases, with 3 bases between them. CDR3 size: 13 residues. This CDR3 reads CASSYSSNSPLHF. CDR3 coding DNA: TGTGCCAGCAGTTACTCGTCTAATTCACCCCTCCACTTT.

The rearrangement links TRBV4-1 to TRBJ1-2, with 7 bases matching TRBD1. V dropped 5 bases and J dropped 0; count of bases not matched to a gene: 6. Germline-derived CDR1 and CDR2 are MGHRA and YSYEKL. This CDR3 region has 15 residues. The CDR3 loop reads CASSEKGQSNYGYTF. The DNA of the CDR3 is TGCGCCAGCAGCGAAAAGGGACAGTCTAACTATGGCTACACCTTC.

The chain links TRBV7-9 to TRBJ1-1; D is possibly TRBD1 (6 bases). The CDR3 totals 15 residues. In germline, CDR1 is SEHNR, CDR2 FQNEAQ (reference sequence). V shed 6 bases and J shed 4 bases, with 18 bases lying between them. The CDR3 coding sequence is TGTGCCAGCAGTACTATTACACAGGGATTCACTGAAGCTTTCTTT. It codes for CASSTITQGFTEAFF.

In the case of this clone: Other DNA sequences within the sample encode an identical CDR3. This chain connects TRBV5-6 to TRBJ1-4; 7 bases match TRBD1. CDR1 and CDR2 (germline): SGHDT, YYEEEE. This CDR3 has 14 residues. The J segment lost 8 bases and the V segment lost 3 bases, leaving 7 bases of the junction unmatched. The CDR3 protein is CASSSDREGEKLFF. The CDR3 DNA is TGTGCCAGCAGCTCCGACAGGGAAGGAGAAAAACTGTTTTTT.

The J gene is TRBJ1-3, the V gene TRBV13, with D possibly being TRBD1 (6 bases). The CDR3 runs 15 residues. Trimming removed 6 bases at V and 4 bases at J, with 16 bases between. Germline lookup yields CDR1 PRHDT and CDR2 FYEKMQ (reference sequence). In DNA form, the CDR3 reads TGTGCCAGCAGTTCACAGGGAAACTTGGGAAACACCATATATTTT. As protein: CASSSQGNLGNTIYF.

The genes are TRBV6-5 and TRBJ1-5, with D possibly being TRBD1 (5 bases). Trimming pared 6 bases from V and 1 base from J, leaving 10 bases between. CDR1 is MNHEY, CDR2 SVGAGI, per germline. CDR3 length: 14 residues. As DNA, the CDR3 is TGTGCCAGCAGCCCGACAGTGAGCAATCAGCCCCAGCATTTT. Encoded protein: CASSPTVSNQPQHF.

The chain recombines TRBV28 with TRBJ2-1, with D unresolved. Trimming pared 1 base from V and 0 bases from J, leaving 10 bases between. The CDR3 consists of 16 residues. Germline CDR1 reads MDHEN; CDR2 reads SYDVKM. The CDR3 nucleotides are TGTGCCAGCAGTTTATTTGGCGGTGGCTCCTACAATGAGCAGTTCTTC. Its translation: CASSLFGGGSYNEQFF.

This chain connects TRBV7-2 to TRBJ1-2, with 8 bases matching TRBD1. CDR1 and CDR2 from the germline V gene are SGHTA and FQGNSA. The CDR3 spans 18 residues. Losses at the gene ends were 4 bases for V and 0 bases for J; bases not matched to a gene: 13. CDR3 sequence (DNA): TGTGCCAGCAGCTCCCGGGGCGGGGGACAGGACACTAACTATGGCTACACCTTC. Its protein product is CASSSRGGGQDTNYGYTF.

This chain uses TRBV5-8 with TRBJ1-5; 9 nucleotides match TRBD1. CDR1 is SGHTS, CDR2 YDEGEE, per germline. V gave up 3 bases and J gave up 5 bases; unmatched junction bases: 6. The CDR3 sequence is 15 residues long. CDR3 amino acids: CASSWDRAVDQPQHF. CDR3 in DNA: TGTGCCAGCAGCTGGGACAGGGCGGTGGATCAGCCCCAGCATTTT.

The genes are TRBV6-1 and TRBJ2-1; D possibly matches TRBD1 or TRBD2 (5 bases each). CDR3 length: 18 residues. V was pared by 3 bases and J by 0 bases, with 18 bases between. CDR1 MNHNS and CDR2 SASEGT come from the germline V gene. CDR3 DNA sequence: TGTGCCAGCAGTGAGGGGACGGTCCCCAGGAGCTCCTACAATGAGCAGTTCTTC. It specifies CASSEGTVPRSSYNEQFF.

V and J are TRBV10-3 and TRBJ2-7, with D unclear. Germline V gene sequence: CDR1 ENHRY, CDR2 SYGVKD. V lost 0 bases to trimming and J lost 6 bases, with 9 bases between them. This CDR3 has 13 amino acids. CDR3 DNA: TGTGCCATCAGTGAGTCGAAAGTTTTCGAGCAGTACTTC. It is translated as CAISESKVFEQYF.

The chain links TRBV6-1 to TRBJ1-1; D ambiguous. CDR1 and CDR2 from the germline V gene are MNHNS and SASEGT. With 3 bases removed from V and 6 bases from J, the gap between germline ends came to 14 bases. The CDR3 has 14 residues. CDR3 sequence (DNA): TGTGCCAGCAGTGAGGGCCCGGGTTTCTCTGAAGCTTTCTTT. Residues: CASSEGPGFSEAFF.